This T cell receptor beta chain emerged from a study of blood T cell repertoires in COVID-19. Method: immunoSEQ multiplex PCR; TCRdb's copy keeps in-frame clones and lacks some. The data contain under 300,000 clones, around 82% of them singletons. The sequence derives from a woman aged 80 or older with active or convalescent COVID-19. Sample: peripheral blood.

DNA for the CDR3: TGTGCCAGCAGCCAAGTAGATAGCGGGGAGGGAAATACGCAGTATTTT. It encodes CASSQVDSGEGNTQYF. This chain uses TRBV3-1 (or the pseudogene TRBV3-2) with TRBJ2-3, with 8 bases aligning to TRBD2. Trimming took 1 base from V and 7 from J; bases not matched to a gene: 10. This CDR3 comprises 16 residues. Per germline, CDR1 LGHDT and CDR2 YNNKEL (reference sequence).